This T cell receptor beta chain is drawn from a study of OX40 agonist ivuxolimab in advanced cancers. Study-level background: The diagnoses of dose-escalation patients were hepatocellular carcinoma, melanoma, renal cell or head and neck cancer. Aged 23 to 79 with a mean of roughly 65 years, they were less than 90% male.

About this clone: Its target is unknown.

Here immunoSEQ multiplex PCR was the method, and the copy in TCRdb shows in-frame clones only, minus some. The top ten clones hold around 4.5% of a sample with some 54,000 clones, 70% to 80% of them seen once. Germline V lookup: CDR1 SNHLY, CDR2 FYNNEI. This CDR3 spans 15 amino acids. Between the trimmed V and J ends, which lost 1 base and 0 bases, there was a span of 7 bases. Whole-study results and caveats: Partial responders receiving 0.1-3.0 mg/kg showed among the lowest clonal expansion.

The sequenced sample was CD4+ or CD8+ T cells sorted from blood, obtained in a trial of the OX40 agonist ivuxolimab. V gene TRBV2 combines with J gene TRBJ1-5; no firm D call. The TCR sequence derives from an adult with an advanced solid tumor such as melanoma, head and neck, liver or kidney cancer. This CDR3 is CASSEGTNSNQPQHF. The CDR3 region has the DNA TGTGCCAGCAGTGAAGGCACAAATAGCAATCAGCCCCAGCATTTT. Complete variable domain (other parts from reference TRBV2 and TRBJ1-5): EPEVTQTPSHQVTQMGQEVILRCVPISNHLYFYWYRQILGQKVEFLVSFYNNEISEKSEIFDDQFSVERPDGSNFTLKIRSTKLEDSAMYFCASSEGTNSNQPQHFGDGTRLSIL.